The next 31 T cell receptor beta chains were all read from a single sample in a study of blood T cell repertoires in COVID-19. The assay was immunoSEQ multiplex PCR, and TCRdb's table has in-frame clones only and misses some. Among under 200,000 clones, over 80% were seen once, and the ten largest hold approximately 2.9%. Sequencing was done on a sample of peripheral blood. These receptors were taken from a woman aged 55-69 years with acute or convalescent COVID-19.

V gene TRBV11-2 combines with J gene TRBJ2-3; 9 bases agree with TRBD2. The germline V gene encodes CDR1 SGHAT and CDR2 FQNNGV. With V trimmed by 5 bases and J by 7 bases, 13 bases remained unmatched. This CDR3 contains 16 residues. The CDR3 DNA reads as TGTGCCAGCAGCGCGACTCTAGCGGGACGTCGTTATACGCAGTATTTT. It yields the protein CASSATLAGRRYTQYF.

Of note for this clone: Relative to the germline gene, one junction end is altered; a read error may explain this. The V and J genes are TRBV4-3 and TRBJ1-2, with D perhaps TRBD1 (5 bases). Germline CDR1 and CDR2: LGHNA and YSLEER. This CDR3 region has 13 residues. CDR3 in DNA: TGCGCCAGCAGCCAAGATCGGAGGGACCCCTCCCTATTC. Protein: CASSQDRRDPSLF.

The V gene is TRBV2, the J gene TRBJ1-6; the D gene is possibly TRBD1 (5 bases). The CDR3 covers 16 residues. Germline V lookup: CDR1 SNHLY, CDR2 FYNNEI. The germline V and J ends were trimmed by 7 bases and 7 bases, with 20 bases remaining between them. CDR3 protein: CASNLVSTQGNSPLHF. The CDR3 DNA is TGTGCCAGCAACCTCGTGTCAACCCAGGGAAATTCACCCCTCCACTTT.

The table lists this clone with a few counts. V usage is TRBV7-2 and J usage is TRBJ1-3; tentative D call: TRBD1 (6 bases). The CDR3 loop spans 15 amino acids. Germline CDR1 is SGHTA and CDR2 is FQGNSA. V lost 4 bases, J lost 0 bases, and 10 bases lay in between. The CDR3 DNA is TGTGCCAGCAGCTCAGGACAGCTCTCTGGAAACACCATATATTTT. It encodes CASSSGQLSGNTIYF.

This chain joins TRBV30 and TRBJ1-4; the match to TRBD1 covers 9 bases. This CDR3 contains 12 residues. Trimming cost V 8 bases and J 4 bases; bases outside gene matches: 2. The germline gives CDR1 GTSNPN, CDR2 SVGIG (reference sequence). This chain's CDR3 is CARTGDNEKLFF. CDR3 DNA: TGTGCCCGGACAGGGGATAATGAAAAACTGTTTTTT.

The rearrangement links TRBV2 to TRBJ1-5; TRBD1 might be the D (6 bases). CDR1 is SNHLY, CDR2 FYNNEI, per germline. CDR3 length: 15 residues. V was pared by 6 bases and J by 2 bases, with 14 bases between. CDR3 bases: TGTGCCAGCAGACTCACAGGGTTGGGCAATCAGCCCCAGCATTTT. Amino acid sequence: CASRLTGLGNQPQHF.

The chain recombines TRBV3-1 (or the pseudogene TRBV3-2) with TRBJ2-7; 8 bases agree with TRBD2. The CDR3 has 15 amino acids. V lost 5 bases, J lost 2 bases, and 8 bases stayed unmatched. The V gene's germline CDR1 is LGHDT and CDR2 YNNKEL (reference sequence). CDR3 residues: CASSSAGGKAYEQYF. CDR3 DNA: TGTGCCAGCAGCAGTGCGGGAGGAAAAGCCTACGAGCAGTACTTC.

This sequence joins TRBV19 and TRBJ1-4, with 7 bases lining up with TRBD1. Germline V gene lookup returns CDR1 LNHDA and CDR2 SQIVND (reference sequence). The V and J ends lost 8 bases and 7 bases, in that order; junction bases with no gene match: 7. This CDR3 contains 13 residues. The CDR3 is CASGTGVTEKLFF. The DNA for the CDR3 is TGTGCCAGTGGAACAGGGGTTACTGAAAAACTGTTTTTT.

This chain uses TRBV29-1 with TRBJ2-2; no clear D gene. This CDR3 comprises 14 residues. The germline V gene has CDR1 SQVTM and CDR2 ANQGSEA. Trimming took 1 base from V and 0 from J, leaving 6 bases between them. The CDR3 spells CSVEVPANTGELFF. In DNA form, the CDR3 reads TGCAGCGTTGAAGTCCCCGCGAACACCGGGGAGCTGTTTTTT.

A single count supports this clone. Additional DNA sequences in this sample encode the identical CDR3. This chain joins TRBV19 and TRBJ1-6, with D uncertain. Trimming pared 0 bases from V and 7 bases from J, leaving 4 bases between. The CDR3 has 13 amino acids. Germline V gives CDR1 LNHDA, CDR2 SQIVND (reference sequence). CDR3 region: CASSIDLNSPLHF. CDR3 nucleotide sequence: TGTGCCAGTAGTATAGATCTCAATTCACCCCTCCACTTT.

The chain recombines TRBV2 with TRBJ2-1, with 10 bases identical to TRBD1. The CDR3 contains 16 residues. Germline values: CDR1 SNHLY, CDR2 FYNNEI. J was trimmed by 7 bases and V by 6 bases; bases with no gene match: 12. CDR3 sequence: CASREPRQGARNEQFF. The CDR3 DNA reads TGTGCCAGCAGGGAACCCCGACAGGGGGCGCGGAATGAGCAGTTCTTC.

This chain joins TRBV21-1 and TRBJ2-7; TRBD1, as called in the table, went unchecked against the DNA. TRBV21-1 is described as a pseudogene. The length of the CDR3 is 14 residues. The CDR3 bases are TGTGCCAGCAGCGAAGACAGCCCTCAGTTAGGGGTCTTATTC. Translating it yields CASSEDSPQLGVLF.

V and J are TRBV2 and TRBJ2-3, with D possibly matching TRBD1 (5 bases). CDR3 length equals 14 residues. Germline V CDR1 and CDR2: SNHLY, FYNNEI. Trimming stripped 5 bases from V and 8 bases from J, with 17 bases between. CDR3 region: CASSPTIQGSTQYF. CDR3 DNA: TGTGCCAGCAGTCCTACCATCCAGGGAAGTACGCAGTATTTT.

This clone was seen more than once but under ten times. V usage is TRBV5-6 and J usage is TRBJ2-7; 7 bases fit TRBD1. The V and J ends lost 0 bases and 6 bases, in that order; junction bases with no gene match: 9. CDR1 and CDR2 (germline): SGHDT, YYEEEE. The CDR3 runs 15 residues. Here the CDR3 reads CASSLAQRGHGEQYF. Written as DNA, the CDR3 is TGTGCCAGCAGCTTGGCCCAGAGGGGGCACGGCGAGCAGTACTTC.

The rearrangement links TRBV29-1 to TRBJ2-7, with 9 bases identical to TRBD1. The CDR3 is 12 residues long. The junction had 6 bases not matched to a gene; V was cut back by 6 bases and J by 6 bases. Per the germline V gene, CDR1 is SQVTM and CDR2 is ANQGSEA. The CDR3 DNA reads TGCAGCGTCCCGGGGACAGGGCCCGAGCAGTACTTC. This sequence encodes CSVPGTGPEQYF.

The CDR3 DNA reads TGTGCCAGCAGTTACTCGGGCTTTGTGGGAGTGAACACTGAAGCTTTCTTT. Translated: CASSYSGFVGVNTEAFF. The chain combines TRBV6-2 or TRBV6-3 with TRBJ1-1, with unresolved D. The V gene's germline CDR1 is MNHEY and CDR2 SVGEGT. This CDR3 is 17 amino acids long. Deletions cut 0 bases from V and 0 bases from J, with 14 bases between.

This clone has more than one count but fewer than ten. The chain couples TRBV6-2 or TRBV6-3 to TRBJ2-5; TRBD1 matches 7 bases. The V and J ends lost 4 bases and 7 bases, in that order; junction bases with no gene match: 15. Germline values: CDR1 MNHEY, CDR2 SVGEGT. The CDR3 contains 16 residues. The CDR3: CASSSPTGPGRATQYF. CDR3 in DNA: TGTGCCAGCAGTTCCCCGACAGGGCCTGGCCGGGCGACCCAGTACTTC.

The rearrangement links TRBV3-1 (or the pseudogene TRBV3-2) to TRBJ1-3, with D uncertain. Looked up from germline, CDR1 is LGHDT and CDR2 is YNNKEL (reference sequence). V was cut by 3 bases and J by 6 bases, with 6 bases left in between. There are 12 residues in the CDR3. Written as DNA, the CDR3 is TGTGCCAGCAGCCAGCTGGCAAACACCATATATTTT. This translates into CASSQLANTIYF.

In the case of this clone: The same CDR3 also results from other DNA sequences found in this sample. Written as DNA, the CDR3 is TGTGCCAGCAGTTACAGAGACAGGGTCAATTCACCCCTCCACTTT. This gives the protein CASSYRDRVNSPLHF. V and J are TRBV6-5 and TRBJ1-6; 7 bases are a match to TRBD1. V was clipped by 2 bases and J by 7 bases; unmatched bases: 5. The CDR3 loop spans 15 amino acids. From germline, CDR1 is MNHEY and CDR2 SVGAGI.

The chain joins TRBV4-2 to TRBJ1-6; a possible D gene is TRBD1 (5 bases). The length of the CDR3 is 15 residues. V was cut by 1 base and J by 5 bases, with 9 bases left in between. Germline V gene data show CDR1 as LGHNA and CDR2 as YNFKEQ. CDR3 in DNA: TGTGCCAGCAGCCAAGCACGGGGGAATAATTCACCCCTCCACTTT. Its translation: CASSQARGNNSPLHF.

The genes are TRBV3-1 (or the pseudogene TRBV3-2) and TRBJ2-4; 7 bases are a match to TRBD2. Germline V lookup: CDR1 LGHDT, CDR2 YNNKEL (reference sequence). V was clipped by 1 base and J by 10 bases; unmatched bases: 1. This CDR3 has 12 amino acids. The CDR3 region is CASSQGGGIQYF. CDR3 in DNA: TGTGCCAGCAGCCAAGGGGGAGGGATTCAGTACTTC.

The CDR3 coding sequence is TGTGCCAGCAGGGGACAGAAGAACACTGAAGCTTTCTTT. Amino acids: CASRGQKNTEAFF. The V call is TRBV28, the J call TRBJ1-1, with 7 bases aligning to TRBD1. The V gene end was trimmed by 6 bases and the J gene end by 1 base; junction bases not matched to a gene: 2. CDR3 size: 13 residues. Germline V gene lookup returns CDR1 MDHEN and CDR2 SYDVKM.

The chain links TRBV20-1 to TRBJ1-5; 10 nucleotides match TRBD1. After removal of 3 bases from V and 1 base from J, the junction contained 6 bases not matched to a gene. The CDR3 has 16 residues. CDR1 and CDR2 from the germline V gene are DFQATT and SNEGSKA (reference sequence). The CDR3 coding sequence is TGCAGTGCTAGTATCGGGACAGGGGTAAGCAATCAGCCCCAGCATTTT. Its protein product is CSASIGTGVSNQPQHF.

The chain links TRBV11-2 to TRBJ1-6, with 9 bases matching TRBD1. CDR1 is SGHAT and CDR2 is FQNNGV in the germline V gene. This CDR3 is built from 14 residues. J was trimmed by 7 bases and V by 4 bases; bases with no gene match: 2. DNA for the CDR3: TGTGCCAGCAGCTCCGGGACAGGGAATTCACCCCTCCACTTT. It yields the protein CASSSGTGNSPLHF.

CDR3 in DNA: TGCGCCAGCAGCCCAGGATTCGACTATGGCTACACCTTC. Its protein product is CASSPGFDYGYTF. This chain connects TRBV5-1 to TRBJ1-2, with D hard to call. From germline, CDR1 is SGHRS and CDR2 YFSETQ. Trimming stripped 4 bases from V and 3 bases from J, with 10 bases between. This CDR3 comprises 13 residues.

This chain joins TRBV5-4 and TRBJ2-2, with a tentative D call TRBD1 (6 bases). The V and J ends lost 4 bases and 6 bases respectively, with 13 bases between them. The germline gives CDR1 SGHNT, CDR2 YYREEE (reference sequence). The CDR3 contains 14 residues. In DNA, the CDR3 is TGTGCCAGCAGCCCAACAGGGTCCGCCGGGGAGCTGTTTTTT. Translating gives CASSPTGSAGELFF.

The table lists this clone with a count of one. This sequence joins TRBV6-5 and TRBJ1-2, with 9 bases lining up with TRBD1. The germline V gene encodes CDR1 MNHEY and CDR2 SVGAGI. The J segment lost 3 bases and the V segment lost 6 bases, leaving 8 bases of the junction unmatched. The length of the CDR3 is 15 residues. The CDR3 region is CASRNVRDRDYGYTF. The CDR3, as DNA: TGTGCCAGCAGAAACGTTCGGGACAGGGACTATGGCTACACCTTC.

The chain recombines TRBV4-3 with TRBJ1-1; maybe TRBD1 (5 bases). V was pared by 0 bases and J by 6 bases, with 11 bases between. The CDR3 has 14 residues. CDR1 and CDR2 (germline): LGHNA, YSLEER. CDR3 region: CASSQDRGPAEAFF. DNA for the CDR3: TGCGCCAGCAGCCAAGATAGGGGCCCCGCTGAAGCTTTCTTT.

The chain links TRBV6-1 to TRBJ2-3; tentatively, D is TRBD1 (6 bases). Per the germline V gene, CDR1 is MNHNS and CDR2 is SASEGT. This CDR3 contains 20 residues. With 0 bases removed from V and 10 bases from J, the gap between germline ends came to 32 bases. CDR3 amino acids: CASSEAGVAGALITQISQYF. CDR3 DNA: TGTGCCAGCAGTGAAGCAGGAGTTGCAGGGGCCTTAATCACACAGATATCGCAGTATTTT.

The rearrangement links TRBV28 to TRBJ2-7; 7 bases agree with TRBD2. V lost 6 bases to trimming and J lost 0 bases; unmatched junction nucleotides: 8. The CDR3 has 15 residues. Germline lookup yields CDR1 MDHEN and CDR2 SYDVKM. DNA of the CDR3: TGTGCCAGCAGCAACTACGGGGGGTCCTCCTACGAGCAGTACTTC. Translated: CASSNYGGSSYEQYF. Filled out from reference TRBV28 and TRBJ2-7, the complete variable domain reads DVKVTQSSRYLVKRTGEKVFLECVQDMDHENMFWYRQDPGLGLRLIYFSYDVKMKEKGDIPEGYSVSREKKERFSLILESASTNQTSMYLCASSNYGGSSYEQYFGPGTRLTVT.

The rearrangement links TRBV7-9 to TRBJ1-1; a possible D gene is TRBD1 (5 bases). The germline V and J ends were trimmed by 5 bases and 0 bases, with 13 bases remaining between them. There are 15 residues in the CDR3. Germline lookup yields CDR1 SEHNR and CDR2 FQNEAQ (reference sequence). The CDR3 spells CASSLNVGLNTEAFF. In DNA, the CDR3 is TGTGCCAGCAGCCTAAATGTGGGGCTGAACACTGAAGCTTTCTTT.